This TCR beta chain is drawn from a study of identical twins. Turning to this clonotype: Its target is unknown.

Each CDR3 protein gets one entry after TCRdb re-called the 5' RACE reads with MiXCR. The table has 400,000 to 550,000 distinct CDR3 sequences, roughly an eighth seen once. Findings and caveats of the study: Invariant MAIT and iNKT cells may have partly biased zero-insertion analyses.

This sample was also put to use in a study of yellow fever vaccine responses in identical twins.

The TCR comes from a woman aged 18-29 years in good health. The sequenced sample consisted of CD4+ T cells sorted from blood.

CDR3 sequence (DNA): TGTGCCAGTAGTGACCCCTGGGCGGGCCAAGAGACCCAGTACTTC. Amino acids: CASSDPWAGQETQYF. The chain carries TRBV19 and TRBJ2-5, with TRBD2 as a possible D gene (5 bases). CDR1 is LNHDA, CDR2 SQIVND, per germline (reference sequence). The CDR3 has 15 residues. V was pared by 5 bases and J by 1 base, with 14 bases between.